This passage covers 2 T cell receptor beta chains from one sample sequenced in a study of shared clonotypes between healthy human individuals. Sequencing was performed with immunoSEQ multiplex PCR; in TCRdb, only in-frame clones are kept and a portion is missing. This sample has some 510,000 clones, with around 74% found just once. The sequenced sample consisted of PBMCs. The receptor source for this set is a woman aged 40 to 49 in good health. Some clones in this sample may be carry-over from other donors' samples.

The chain joins TRBV15 to TRBJ2-1; D remains unclear. Germline CDR1 is LNHNV and CDR2 is YYDKDF (reference sequence). This CDR3 has 16 residues. V lost 0 bases and J 8 bases, leaving 17 bases between the germline ends. The CDR3 region has the DNA TGTGCCACCAGCAGAGATGCCGCTTCAAGGGCGGATGAGCAGTTCTTC. It is translated as CATSRDAASRADEQFF.

The V call is TRBV6-4, the J call TRBJ2-7; the D gene could be TRBD1 or TRBD2 (5 bases each). Germline loops: CDR1 MRHNA, CDR2 SNTAGT. The length of the CDR3 is 18 residues. The ends were cut back, 4 bases at V and 1 base at J, with 23 bases in the middle. CDR3: CASSGGASALHLSYEQYF. The CDR3 DNA reads as TGTGCCAGCAGTGGAGGGGCGTCGGCCTTGCATTTGTCCTACGAGCAGTACTTC.